These 30 T cell receptor beta chains share one sample of origin, sequenced in a study of cytomegalovirus exposure and HLA in healthy donors. The assay was immunoSEQ multiplex PCR, and TCRdb's table has in-frame clones only and misses some. The table lists tens of thousands of clones, less than 95% of them singletons, with 2.5% to 3.5% in the top ten. The sample comprised PBMCs. The receptors were sampled from a woman aged 18 to 35 in good health and CMV-seropositive.

The rearrangement links TRBV23-1 to TRBJ2-4; 7 bases align to TRBD2. TRBV23-1 is reported as an ORF; its role is uncertain. The V segment lost 2 bases and the J segment 2 bases; nucleotides outside the gene matches: 15. This CDR3 contains 19 residues. CDR3 residues: CASSQRSRTRTRTKNIQYF. The CDR3 bases are TGCGCCAGCAGTCAACGGTCACGGACAAGGACTAGGACCAAAAACATTCAGTACTTC.

This chain uses TRBV27 with TRBJ1-1, with D perhaps matching TRBD1 (6 bases). Germline V gene lookup returns CDR1 MNHEY and CDR2 SMNVEV (reference sequence). V lost 0 bases, J lost 7 bases, and 9 bases lay in between. This CDR3 contains 13 residues. CDR3 nucleotide sequence: TGTGCCAGCAGTTTATCTCTAGGGGGTGAAGCTTTCTTT. Translating gives CASSLSLGGEAFF.

In DNA form, the CDR3 reads TGTGCCAGCTCAAGCGGCGGGAGCACCGGGGAGCTGTTTTTT. Its protein product is CASSSGGSTGELFF. The chain combines TRBV18 with TRBJ2-2, with 7 bases fitting TRBD2. CDR1 and CDR2 (germline): KGHSH, LQKENI. The CDR3 has 14 residues. J lost 4 bases, V lost 5 bases, and 4 bases had no gene match.

The chain carries TRBV7-2 and TRBJ2-2; 8 positions match TRBD1. The V and J ends lost 3 bases and 3 bases, in that order; junction bases with no gene match: 3. The V gene's germline CDR1 is SGHTA and CDR2 FQGNSA. This CDR3 contains 15 residues. The DNA for the CDR3 is TGTGCCAGCAGCTTTCCGACAGGGGACACCGGGGAGCTGTTTTTT. Translating gives CASSFPTGDTGELFF.

V is TRBV28 and J is TRBJ1-2; 9 bases align to TRBD1. From germline, CDR1 is MDHEN and CDR2 SYDVKM. V lost 10 bases, J lost 3 bases, and 9 bases stayed unmatched. CDR3 length: 14 amino acids. DNA of the CDR3: TGTGCCACCTGGGGGGACAGGGAGGACTATGGCTACACCTTC. Translation gives CATWGDREDYGYTF.

The V call is TRBV7-2, the J call TRBJ2-1; no reliable D call. The germline V gene has CDR1 SGHTA and CDR2 FQGNSA. The V gene lost 1 base and the J gene lost 8 bases, with 9 bases spanning the gap. The CDR3 is made up of 13 amino acids. CDR3 amino acids: CASSLEVRDEQFF. CDR3 DNA sequence: TGTGCCAGCAGCTTAGAAGTTCGGGATGAGCAGTTCTTC.

The chain employs TRBV4-3 and TRBJ2-2, with D perhaps TRBD1 (6 bases). The CDR3 consists of 17 residues. Germline V CDR1 and CDR2: LGHNA, YSLEER. Trimming left V 0 bases short and J 6 bases short, with 17 bases between. This CDR3 reads CASSQEAAGVNSGELFF. CDR3 sequence (DNA): TGCGCCAGCAGCCAAGAAGCCGCAGGGGTAAATTCCGGGGAGCTGTTTTTT.

CDR3 protein: CASSYRAGATYEQYF. The CDR3 DNA follows: TGTGCCAGCAGTTATCGGGCAGGGGCCACCTACGAGCAGTACTTC. J is TRBJ2-7 and V is TRBV6-6, with TRBD1 as a possible D gene (6 bases). V was cut by 3 bases and J by 2 bases, with 14 bases left in between. Germline V gene sequence: CDR1 MNHNY, CDR2 SVGAGI (reference sequence). The CDR3 runs 15 residues.

This clone was recorded only once. The V and J genes are TRBV14 and TRBJ2-5, with D tentatively TRBD1 (5 bases). This CDR3 has 16 amino acids. Trimming pared 2 bases from V and 5 bases from J, leaving 18 bases between. CDR1 and CDR2 (germline): SGHDN, FVKESK. The CDR3 protein is CASSQPPTEIGETQYF. The CDR3 coding sequence is TGTGCCAGCAGCCAACCGCCGACAGAAATTGGGGAGACCCAGTACTTC.

This CDR3 reads CASSLVGVPGYEQYF. The DNA of the CDR3 is TGTGCCAGCAGCTTAGTAGGAGTACCCGGGTACGAGCAGTACTTC. The J gene is TRBJ2-7, the V gene TRBV7-2, with D unresolved. V gave up 1 base and J gave up 4 bases, with 14 bases separating them. This CDR3 contains 15 residues. Germline CDR1 and CDR2: SGHTA and FQGNSA.

This rearrangement joins TRBV9 to TRBJ2-3, with TRBD2 matching 9 bases. CDR3 length: 18 residues. J lost 5 bases, V lost 4 bases, and 17 bases had no gene match. Germline V gene data show CDR1 as SGDLS and CDR2 as YYNGEE. The DNA for the CDR3 is TGTGCCAGCAGCTCCCCCAAGGGAGGAGCGGGAGGAATAGATACGCAGTATTTT. Protein sequence: CASSSPKGGAGGIDTQYF.

This clone occurred once. The chain couples TRBV27 to TRBJ1-5; tentative D call: TRBD1 (6 bases). Per germline, CDR1 MNHEY and CDR2 SMNVEV (reference sequence). The CDR3 runs 16 residues. Deletions cut 5 bases from V and 2 bases from J, with 16 bases between. Written as DNA, the CDR3 is TGTGCCAGCAGTCGAGTTGGGGGCACAGGCAATCAGCCCCAGCATTTT. The encoded protein is CASSRVGGTGNQPQHF.

The chain recombines TRBV5-8 with TRBJ1-2; D unclear. The CDR3 is 15 amino acids. V was shortened by 3 bases and J by 6 bases, with 18 bases between the two germline ends. Germline V gene lookup returns CDR1 SGHTS and CDR2 YDEGEE. For the CDR3, the DNA is TGTGCCAGCAGCTACCCGGGGATCCGTTCGGATGGCTACACCTTC. The encoded protein is CASSYPGIRSDGYTF.

This clone came up once. The chain joins TRBV5-1 to TRBJ1-2; TRBD1 agrees at 9 bases. The CDR3 has 14 residues. The J segment lost 4 bases and the V segment lost 6 bases, leaving 7 bases of the junction unmatched. Germline V gene data show CDR1 as SGHRS and CDR2 as YFSETQ. CDR3 residues: CASTPGTGSYGYTF. CDR3 DNA: TGCGCCAGCACTCCCGGGACAGGGTCCTATGGCTACACCTTC.

The gene calls are TRBV30 and TRBJ1-5, with 9 bases aligning to TRBD1. After removal of 3 bases from V and 6 bases from J, the junction contained 3 bases not matched to a gene. Germline V gene sequence: CDR1 GTSNPN, CDR2 SVGIG (reference sequence). The CDR3 covers 13 residues. In nucleotides, the CDR3 is TGTGCCTGGAGCACAGGGGGCCGTCAGCCCCAGCATTTT. It translates to CAWSTGGRQPQHF. The full variable domain, rest sourced from reference TRBV30 and TRBJ1-5, is SQTIHQWPATLVQPVGSPLSLECTVEGTSNPNLYWYRQAAGRGLQLLFYSVGIGQISSEVPQNLSASRPQDRQFILSSKKLLLSDSGFYLCAWSTGGRQPQHFGDGTRLSIL.

This clone has just one count. The gene calls are TRBV9 and TRBJ1-4, with TRBD1 matching 7 bases. With 1 base clipped from V and 5 bases from J, the junction kept 17 bases outside the gene matches. Germline CDR1 is SGDLS and CDR2 is YYNGEE. CDR3 length: 19 amino acids. In DNA form, the CDR3 reads TGTGCCAGCAGCGTAACAGCAGGGGGATTTGAACAGGCAAATGAAAAACTGTTTTTT. Translating it yields CASSVTAGGFEQANEKLFF.

The chain is built from TRBV27 and TRBJ1-5, with 7 bases identical to TRBD1. CDR1 is MNHEY and CDR2 is SMNVEV in the germline V gene (reference sequence). Losses at the gene ends were 5 bases for V and 7 bases for J; bases not matched to a gene: 8. The CDR3 sequence is 14 residues long. The CDR3 region is CASSQTGSEQPQHF. DNA of the CDR3: TGTGCCAGCAGTCAGACAGGGTCGGAGCAGCCCCAGCATTTT.

V and J are TRBV19 and TRBJ1-6; possibly TRBD1 for D (5 bases). Germline CDR1 reads LNHDA; CDR2 reads SQIVND (reference sequence). V lost 5 bases, J lost 6 bases, and 8 bases lay in between. The CDR3 length is 13 residues. In nucleotides, the CDR3 is TGTGCCAGTAGTGCGGGACTTAATTCACCCCTCCACTTT. Amino acids: CASSAGLNSPLHF.

V gene TRBV5-1 combines with J gene TRBJ2-2, with D possibly TRBD2 on 5 matching bases. This CDR3 has 12 amino acids. Trimming cost V 4 bases and J 5 bases, with 6 bases left between them. The germline V gene encodes CDR1 SGHRS and CDR2 YFSETQ. The CDR3 sequence is CASSRETGELFF. Here the CDR3 DNA reads TGCGCCAGCAGCCGGGAAACCGGGGAGCTGTTTTTT.

This clone has just a few counts. The genes are TRBV4-2 and TRBJ2-7, with 11 bases aligning to TRBD1. CDR3 length: 16 residues. Per the germline V gene, CDR1 is LGHNA and CDR2 is YNFKEQ. V dropped 0 bases and J dropped 7; count of bases not matched to a gene: 8. CDR3 protein: CASSQELGQGAEEQYF. CDR3 nucleotides: TGTGCCAGCAGCCAAGAATTAGGACAGGGGGCGGAAGAGCAGTACTTC.

This chain uses TRBV19 with TRBJ2-5; TRBD1 matches 7 bases. V gave up 5 bases and J gave up 5 bases; unmatched junction bases: 11. The CDR3 contains 15 residues. Germline assignment: CDR1 LNHDA and CDR2 SQIVND (reference sequence). CDR3 nucleotide sequence: TGTGCCAGTAGTTACCCCGGGACAGTGGACGAGACCCAGTACTTC. Translated: CASSYPGTVDETQYF.

The chain recombines TRBV11-2 with TRBJ2-6, with D perhaps matching TRBD2 (6 bases). The CDR3 consists of 17 residues. Germline lookup yields CDR1 SGHAT and CDR2 FQNNGV. Trimming removed 4 bases from V and 4 bases from J, with 17 bases in between. CDR3 sequence (DNA): TGTGCCAGCAGCTCCGCCTTGGGTAGCGGAGGGGCCAACGTCCTGACTTTC. Its translation is CASSSALGSGGANVLTF.

V and J are TRBV7-8 and TRBJ1-5; D gene ambiguous. The CDR3 extends over 15 amino acids. Per the germline V gene, CDR1 is SGHVS and CDR2 is FQNEAQ. The V gene lost 5 bases and the J gene lost 1 base, with 12 bases spanning the gap. The DNA of the CDR3 is TGTGCCAGCAGCCTCCAGGAGGGAAGCAATCAGCCCCAGCATTTT. It encodes CASSLQEGSNQPQHF.

This chain links TRBV5-4 with TRBJ1-2; maybe TRBD1 (5 bases). The CDR3 contains 17 residues. The germline CDR1 and CDR2 sequences are SGHNT and YYREEE (reference sequence). Trimming stripped 4 bases from V and 4 bases from J, with 23 bases between. CDR3 region: CASSPNNRGGKVYGYTF. CDR3 DNA: TGTGCCAGCAGCCCCAACAACCGGGGGGGTAAGGTCTATGGCTACACCTTC.

The chain joins TRBV5-1 to TRBJ2-5; tentatively, D is TRBD2 (7 bases). Trimming shortened V by 3 bases and J by 5 bases, and 17 bases separated the two germline ends. In germline, CDR1 is SGHRS, CDR2 YFSETQ. This CDR3 has 15 residues. The CDR3 nucleotides are TGCGCCAGCAGCTGGGCGGGAGTAAGGGGGGAGACCCAGTACTTC. The encoded protein is CASSWAGVRGETQYF.

CDR3 DNA: TGTGCCAGCAGTGAAGGACACAACGACAGCCCTTATGGCTACACCTTC. Protein sequence: CASSEGHNDSPYGYTF. V gene TRBV2 combines with J gene TRBJ1-2; a weak D match, TRBD1 (5 bases). The CDR3 length is 16 residues. V lost 1 base, J lost 5 bases, and 17 bases lay in between. Germline CDR1 reads SNHLY; CDR2 reads FYNNEI. Filled out from reference TRBV2 and TRBJ1-2, the complete variable domain reads EPEVTQTPSHQVTQMGQEVILRCVPISNHLYFYWYRQILGQKVEFLVSFYNNEISEKSEIFDDQFSVERPDGSNFTLKIRSTKLEDSAMYFCASSEGHNDSPYGYTFGSGTRLTVV.

This clone was detected only once. The chain joins TRBV19 to TRBJ1-5; TRBD1 aligns across 11 bases. J gave up 4 bases and V 5 bases, and 4 bases lay outside the gene matches. This CDR3 contains 15 residues. Germline CDR1 LNHDA, CDR2 SQIVND (reference sequence). CDR3: CASSLGQGGNQPQHF. In DNA form, the CDR3 reads TGTGCCAGTAGTTTGGGACAGGGGGGGAATCAGCCCCAGCATTTT.

In this sample, this clone turned up once. The chain combines TRBV5-4 with TRBJ1-2; 12 bases are a match to TRBD1. The CDR3 loop spans 15 amino acids. Per the germline V gene, CDR1 is SGHNT and CDR2 is YYREEE (reference sequence). V dropped 3 bases and J dropped 8; count of bases not matched to a gene: 8. In nucleotides, the CDR3 is TGTGCCAGCAGCTACTCAGGGACAGGGGGCTGGGGCTACACCTTC. The encoded protein is CASSYSGTGGWGYTF.

The V gene is TRBV4-3, the J gene TRBJ1-6; D is unclear. Germline V gene sequence: CDR1 LGHNA, CDR2 YSLEER. V dropped 0 bases and J dropped 7 bases, with 10 bases sitting between them. The CDR3 totals 15 residues. CDR3: CASSQESLRNSPLHF. CDR3 in DNA: TGCGCCAGCAGCCAAGAATCGCTTCGGAATTCACCCCTCCACTTT.

This sequence joins TRBV28 and TRBJ2-2; 7 nucleotides line up with TRBD2. V lost 7 bases, J lost 5 bases, and 7 bases stayed unmatched. The germline V gene encodes CDR1 MDHEN and CDR2 SYDVKM. The CDR3 contains 14 residues. The chain's CDR3 is CASTEPGGTGELFF. The CDR3 nucleotides are TGTGCCAGCACCGAACCGGGAGGAACCGGGGAGCTGTTTTTT.